The TCR beta chain described here comes from a study of post-analysis software for immune sequencing data (dated by TCRdb to about 2015). Study-level background: Disease courses on record covered relapsing-remitting, secondary progressive and progressive-relapsing multiple sclerosis, though some patients had no subtype annotation. The multiple sclerosis patient repertoires were compared with roughly twelve previously published healthy control repertoires from donors aged about 6 to 28 years. A subset of samples was prepared in parallel using single-end sample barcoding, then pooled and co-amplified after Illumina adapter ligation. Beyond this particular receptor, the publication reports: Significantly higher frequencies in patients than in controls were found for about five TRBV segments, including TRBV5-6, TRBV5-1 and TRBV20-1. Multiple sclerosis patients had significantly lower normalized Chao1 diversity than controls, a result that suggests substantial peripheral T-cell clonal expansion. The control group was slightly older than the multiple sclerosis patient group. Direct clustering with F measure showed strong co-clustering of samples prepared in the same batch, prompting a batch-effect correction.

Preparation of the library involved PCR. The listed sequencing device is Illumina HiSeq 2500. Unique molecular identifiers were incorporated into TCR beta cDNA libraries to reduce PCR and sequencing biases. Approximately 500,000 cDNA molecules were obtained for every 1 to 10 million input T cells, so each molecule roughly corresponded to one T cell. The patient libraries were prepared and sequenced with the same protocol used for the earlier healthy control dataset. Samples belonging to the same batch were prepared together, multiplexed and sequenced on a shared HiSeq lane. As for the authors' bioinformatics: Raw barcoded reads were processed with MIGEC, discarding single-read molecular identifier groups before consensus assembly and CDR3 extraction. Clonotype tables were post-analysed with VDJtools, and diversity was normalized by down-sampling all datasets to the smallest sample size. In repertoire overlap clustering, CDR3 amino acid sequences, but not nucleotide sequences, were matched to correct batch-related cross-sample contamination. TCRdb redid the processing of the public reads, applying fastp at Q25 and MiXCR, and retained in-frame beta chains. Identical CDR3 proteins give one entry, which carries the most common genes and DNA. The V and J calls were not made by the authors but by TCRdb's processing. The sample table records roughly 650,000 distinct CDR3 sequences; about 60% of these occur just once. The ten largest clones capture approximately 10% of the sample.

To demonstrate the VDJtools post-analysis software, the study profiled TCR beta repertoires from the peripheral blood of 13 young patients with multiple sclerosis. Multiple sclerosis patients were children and adolescents aged roughly 6 to 15 years. The germline V gene (reference sequence) yields SGHNT for CDR1 and YYREEE for CDR2. V lost 4 bases and J lost 2 bases; the stretch between them is 22 bases long. Spanning cysteine to phenylalanine, the CDR3 consists of 17 amino acids. The read is trimmed to its CDR3 DNA, 51 bases read in frame from base 1. As to this clonotype: Its antigen has not been determined. No clone much larger than this one lies a single base away; base qualities are absent.

What was sequenced was blood. This receptor was identified in a girl aged 2 to 10 with multiple sclerosis. The chain is made from TRBV5-4 and TRBJ2-7, with the D call tentatively TRBD1 or TRBD2, each fitting 5 bases. The DNA sequence is given as TGTGCCAGCAGCCCCGGGGATGGGGGTTCCCCCACCTACGAGCAGTACTTC. Translated, this gives CASSPGDGGSPTYEQYF.